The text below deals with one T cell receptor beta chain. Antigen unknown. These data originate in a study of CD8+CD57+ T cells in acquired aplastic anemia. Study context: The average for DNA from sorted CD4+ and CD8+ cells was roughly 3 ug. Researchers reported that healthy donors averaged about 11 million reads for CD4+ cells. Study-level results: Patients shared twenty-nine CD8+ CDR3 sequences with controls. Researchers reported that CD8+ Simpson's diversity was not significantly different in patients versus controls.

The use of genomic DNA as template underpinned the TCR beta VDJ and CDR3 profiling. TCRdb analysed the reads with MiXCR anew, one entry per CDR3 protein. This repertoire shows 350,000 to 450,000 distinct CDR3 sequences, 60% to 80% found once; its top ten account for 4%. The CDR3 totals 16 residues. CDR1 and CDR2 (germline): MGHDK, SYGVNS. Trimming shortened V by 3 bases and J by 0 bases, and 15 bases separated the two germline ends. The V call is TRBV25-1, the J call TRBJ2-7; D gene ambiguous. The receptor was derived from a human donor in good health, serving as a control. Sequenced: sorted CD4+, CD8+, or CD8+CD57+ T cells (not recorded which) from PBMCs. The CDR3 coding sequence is TGTGCCAGCAGTGAGGTTACGGGCGGTAGCTCCTACGAGCAGTACTTC. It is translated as CASSEVTGGSSYEQYF.